Shown below are 18 T cell receptor beta chains from a single sample sequenced in a study of shared clonotypes between healthy human individuals. Only in-frame clones appear in the TCRdb table, and some are missing; sequencing was by immunoSEQ multiplex PCR. Of about 1.1 million clones detected, around 82% appear once; the ten largest clones hold more than 0.55%. Sequencing input: memory CD4+ T cells from PBMCs. The subset is: CD45RA-negative fraction. The receptors here all came from a man between 18 and 29 years old in good health. Some clones in this sample may be carry-over from other donors' samples.

The genes are TRBV7-2 and TRBJ2-1; TRBD2 aligns across 9 bases. The CDR3 runs 16 residues. Germline trimming cut 1 base from V and 9 bases from J; bases unmatched to any gene: 10. Germline CDR1 and CDR2: SGHTA and FQGNSA. CDR3 DNA sequence: TGTGCCAGCAGCTTAGGCGGGAGGGGTCAGGTTAGTGAGCAGTTCTTC. This translates into CASSLGGRGQVSEQFF.

The CDR3 DNA reads as TGTGCCAGCAGTCCTCAAGGGTATGGCTACACCTTC. Translating it yields CASSPQGYGYTF. The genes are TRBV6-5 and TRBJ1-2, with unresolved D. The CDR3 totals 12 residues. The germline V and J ends were trimmed by 5 bases and 5 bases, with 9 bases remaining between them. Germline values: CDR1 MNHEY, CDR2 SVGAGI.

This clone came up many times. The CDR3 here is CASSANTGDEKLFF. In DNA form, the CDR3 reads TGTGCCAGCAGCGCCAACACAGGGGACGAAAAACTGTTTTTT. The V and J genes are TRBV7-9 and TRBJ1-4, with 7 bases fitting TRBD1. V dropped 5 bases and J dropped 8; count of bases not matched to a gene: 8. The CDR3 runs 14 residues. Germline lookup yields CDR1 SEHNR and CDR2 FQNEAQ (reference sequence).

The chain combines TRBV28 with TRBJ2-5; 10 nucleotides agree with TRBD2. TRBJ2-7 explains the end of the DNA better; the J call may be wrong. The germline gives CDR1 MDHEN, CDR2 SYDVKM. This CDR3 comprises 15 residues. CDR3 region: CASSRAGGRAHEQYF. The CDR3 DNA sequence: TGTGCCAGCAGTCGAGCGGGAGGGCGGGCCCACGAGCAGTACTTC.

V usage is TRBV9 and J usage is TRBJ2-5, with a tentative D call TRBD1 (6 bases). Per the germline V gene, CDR1 is SGDLS and CDR2 is YYNGEE. The CDR3 has 15 amino acids. The V end was cut by 4 bases, the J end by 1 base, with 14 bases between. The CDR3 loop is CASSQQGLVQETQYF. The CDR3 nucleotides read TGTGCCAGCAGCCAGCAGGGGCTGGTCCAAGAGACCCAGTACTTC.

This clone was found a few times. V is TRBV20-1 and J is TRBJ1-5; perhaps TRBD1 as D (6 bases). Germline assignment: CDR1 DFQATT and CDR2 SNEGSKA (reference sequence). V was trimmed by 7 bases and J by 6 bases, leaving 10 bases between them. The CDR3 has 11 amino acids. CDR3 in DNA: TGCAGTGTCGGGGGCCTTCAGCCCCAGCATTTT. Translated, it gives CSVGGLQPQHF.

The rearrangement uses TRBV12-5 and TRBJ2-3, with 10 nucleotides matching TRBD2. The CDR3 contains 16 residues. CDR1 is LGHNT and CDR2 is FRNRAP in the germline V gene. The V segment lost 0 bases and the J segment 4 bases; nucleotides outside the gene matches: 4. Here the CDR3 reads CASGLVLAGSADTQYF. In DNA, the CDR3 is TGTGCTAGTGGTTTGGTACTAGCGGGAAGCGCAGATACGCAGTATTTT. Drawing the rest from reference TRBV12-5 and TRBJ2-3, the complete variable domain is DARVTQTPRHKVTEMGQEVTMRCQPILGHNTVFWYRQTMMQGLELLAYFRNRAPLDDSGMPKDRFSAEMPDATLATLKIQPSEPRDSAVYFCASGLVLAGSADTQYFGPGTRLTVL.

V and J are TRBV5-1 and TRBJ2-7; TRBD1 might be the D (6 bases). V was pared by 2 bases and J by 3 bases, with 12 bases between. The germline CDR1 and CDR2 sequences are SGHRS and YFSETQ. This CDR3 has 14 residues. The CDR3 loop reads CASSFNRVIYEQYF. DNA for the CDR3: TGCGCCAGCAGCTTCAACAGGGTTATCTACGAGCAGTACTTC.

The chain has TRBV19 and TRBJ1-2; the D is unclear. Looked up from germline, CDR1 is LNHDA and CDR2 is SQIVND (reference sequence). The length of the CDR3 is 13 residues. V lost 5 bases, J lost 6 bases, and 13 bases lay in between. CDR3 in DNA: TGTGCCAGTAGTCCTCGGACCTACGATGGCTACACCTTC. As protein: CASSPRTYDGYTF.

The CDR3 coding sequence is TGTGCCGTACAATTTCCACAGGGGAGGACTGAAGCTTTCTTT. It specifies CAVQFPQGRTEAFF. The gene calls are TRBV28 and TRBJ1-1; TRBD1 agrees at 7 bases. Trimming took 11 bases from V and 5 from J; bases not matched to a gene: 14. The germline V gene has CDR1 MDHEN and CDR2 SYDVKM. This CDR3 region has 14 residues.

Remarks on this clone: With a much larger clone just one base away, this may be a read error. The same CDR3 is also encoded by other DNA sequences in this sample. The chain employs TRBV30 and TRBJ1-4, with TRBD1 matching over 11 bases. Germline CDR1 is GTSNPN and CDR2 is SVGIG (reference sequence). This CDR3 is built from 12 residues. The CDR3 sequence is CARGQGGEKLFF. CDR3 nucleotides: TGTGCCCGGGGACAGGGGGGTGAAAAGCTGTTTTTT. The variable domain in full, completed from reference TRBV30 and TRBJ1-4, reads SQTIHQWPATLVQPVGSPLSLECTVEGTSNPNLYWYRQAAGRGLQLLFYSVGIGQISSEVPQNLSASRPQDRQFILSSKKLLLSDSGFYLCARGQGGEKLFFGSGTQLSVL.

As to this clone: Other DNA variants within this sample encode the same CDR3. V gene TRBV5-6 combines with J gene TRBJ2-1; D remains unclear. The CDR3 has 15 residues. V was clipped by 0 bases and J by 0 bases, with 7 bases between them. The germline V gene encodes CDR1 SGHDT and CDR2 YYEEEE. The CDR3 DNA sequence: TGTGCCAGCAGCTTGGGCGGAAGCTCCTACAATGAGCAGTTCTTC. This codes for CASSLGGSSYNEQFF.

About this clone: Distinct nucleotide sequences in the sample also encode this CDR3. The chain has TRBV2 and TRBJ2-2, with D hard to call. The CDR3 loop spans 13 amino acids. Trimming took off 5 bases at V and 2 bases at J, with 6 bases between the two ends. The V gene's germline CDR1 is SNHLY and CDR2 FYNNEI. The CDR3 nucleotides are TGTGCCAGCAGTACTTCAAACACCGGGGAGCTGTTTTTT. Its translation: CASSTSNTGELFF.

This clone was found a few times. The chain links TRBV25-1 to TRBJ1-6; 10 bases map to TRBD1. The germline V gene has CDR1 MGHDK and CDR2 SYGVNS. The length of the CDR3 is 14 residues. The J segment lost 10 bases and the V segment lost 3 bases, leaving 3 bases of the junction unmatched. CDR3 sequence: CASSETGGGSPLHF. The CDR3 DNA is TGTGCCAGCAGTGAGACAGGGGGCGGCTCACCCCTCCACTTT.

The V gene is TRBV7-2, the J gene TRBJ1-1; D is uncertain. The CDR3 loop spans 14 amino acids. The V gene's germline CDR1 is SGHTA and CDR2 FQGNSA. V was trimmed by 2 bases and J by 0 bases, leaving 7 bases between them. The CDR3 DNA reads as TGTGCCAGCAGCTTACGATGGGTGAACACTGAAGCTTTCTTT. Its protein product is CASSLRWVNTEAFF.

This clone was seen a single time. The rearrangement joins TRBV9 to TRBJ2-5; perhaps TRBD2 as D (5 bases). CDR3 length: 16 amino acids. Per the germline V gene, CDR1 is SGDLS and CDR2 is YYNGEE. The germline V and J ends were trimmed by 0 bases and 4 bases, with 16 bases remaining between them. As DNA, the CDR3 is TGTGCCAGCAGCGTAGGGACCGCTAGTGCGGGAGAGACCCAGTACTTC. Protein: CASSVGTASAGETQYF.

The chain carries TRBV15 and TRBJ2-5; D unresolved. The CDR3 consists of 11 residues. The V gene's germline CDR1 is LNHNV and CDR2 YYDKDF (reference sequence). Trimming cost V 5 bases and J 4 bases, with 5 bases left between them. Here the CDR3 DNA reads TGTGCCACCAGCGGCCGAGAGACCCAGTACTTC. As protein: CATSGRETQYF.

This clone was found once. V usage is TRBV29-1 and J usage is TRBJ2-3; D not certain. The V gene lost 8 bases and the J gene lost 8 bases, with 14 bases spanning the gap. There are 11 residues in the CDR3. Per germline, CDR1 SQVTM and CDR2 ANQGSEA. The DNA of the CDR3 is TGCAGCCAGCGCGCCTTGGGTACGCAGTATTTT. It codes for CSQRALGTQYF.